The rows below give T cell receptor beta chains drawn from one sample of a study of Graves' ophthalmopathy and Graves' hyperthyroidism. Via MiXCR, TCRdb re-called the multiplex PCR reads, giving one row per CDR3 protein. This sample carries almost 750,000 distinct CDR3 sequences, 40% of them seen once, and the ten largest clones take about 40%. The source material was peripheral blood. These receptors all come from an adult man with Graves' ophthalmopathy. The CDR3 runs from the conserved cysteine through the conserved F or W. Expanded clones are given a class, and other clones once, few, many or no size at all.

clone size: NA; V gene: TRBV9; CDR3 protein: CASSPGGRTEALF
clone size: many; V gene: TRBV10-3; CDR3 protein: CATGRPRGDDTEAFF
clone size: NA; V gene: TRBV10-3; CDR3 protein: CAISGADEKLFF
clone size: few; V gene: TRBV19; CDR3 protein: CAWSVRDREFYGYTF
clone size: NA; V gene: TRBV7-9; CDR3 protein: CASSKTPGQEGETQYF
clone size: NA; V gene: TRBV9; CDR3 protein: CASSVPRTDYGYTF
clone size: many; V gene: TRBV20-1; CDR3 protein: CSAPPDRGQSPLHF
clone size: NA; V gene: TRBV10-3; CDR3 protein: CATRKRGDQETQYF
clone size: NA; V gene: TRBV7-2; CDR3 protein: CASSFLAGENQETQYF
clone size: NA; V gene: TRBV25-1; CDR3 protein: CASSYSRQSTGELFF
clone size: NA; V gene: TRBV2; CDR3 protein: CAWSATGTGFQETQYF
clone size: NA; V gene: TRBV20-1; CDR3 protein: CSARSGSRAQHF
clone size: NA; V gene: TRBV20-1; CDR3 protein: CSAPEQRQKETQYF
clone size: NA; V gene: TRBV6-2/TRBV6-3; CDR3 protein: CASSYRDGSSYEQYF
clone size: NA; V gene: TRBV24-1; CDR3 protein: CASSPRWGGYTEAFF
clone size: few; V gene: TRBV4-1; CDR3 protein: CASSQDIGVDYGYTF
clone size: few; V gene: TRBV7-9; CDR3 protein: CASSSLGRDVNTGELFF
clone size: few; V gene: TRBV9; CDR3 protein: CASSVAPSGDYAMEQYF
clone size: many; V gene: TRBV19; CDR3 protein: CASSTSGSMGETQYF
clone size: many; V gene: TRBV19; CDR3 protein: CASSLGQQQNYGYTF
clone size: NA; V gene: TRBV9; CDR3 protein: CASSVAGAHQETQYF
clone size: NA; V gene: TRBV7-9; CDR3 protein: CASSQGQGNEAFF
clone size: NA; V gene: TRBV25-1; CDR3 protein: CASSTGGSDTGELFF
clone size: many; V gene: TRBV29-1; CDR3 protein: CSVEDLYEQYF
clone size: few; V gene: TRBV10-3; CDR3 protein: CASSYARQGFSGNTIYF
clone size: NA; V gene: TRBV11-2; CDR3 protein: CASSLLAGAVEETQYF
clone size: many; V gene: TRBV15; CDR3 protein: CATSRDLSGGANVLTF
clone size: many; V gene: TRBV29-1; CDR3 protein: CSVGKGSGETEAFF
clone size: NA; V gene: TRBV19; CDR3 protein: CASSRTQGSAGELFF
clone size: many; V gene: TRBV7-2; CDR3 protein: CASSLLRSGANVLTF
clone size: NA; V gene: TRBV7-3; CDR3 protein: CASSLPHSGANVLTF
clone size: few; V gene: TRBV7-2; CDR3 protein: CASSLMGQVVPEAFF
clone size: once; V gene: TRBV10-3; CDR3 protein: CAISETLRDRGTQYF
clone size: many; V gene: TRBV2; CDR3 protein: CASRETYSYEQYF
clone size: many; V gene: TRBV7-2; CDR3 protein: CASSPASDRRGETQYF
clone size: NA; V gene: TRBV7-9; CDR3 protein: CASSVPQRGDRGFVVGNTIYF
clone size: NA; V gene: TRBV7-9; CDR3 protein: CASSPYTGRVEETQYF
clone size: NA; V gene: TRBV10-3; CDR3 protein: CASSYKGSPRTTEAFF
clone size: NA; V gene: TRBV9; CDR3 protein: CASSQNGQGDGYTF
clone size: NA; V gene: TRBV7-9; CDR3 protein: CASSQDFAGSYEQYF
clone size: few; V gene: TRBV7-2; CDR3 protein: CASSNEDGRGRVNYGYTF
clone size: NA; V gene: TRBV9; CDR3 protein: CASSQGHHNSPLHF
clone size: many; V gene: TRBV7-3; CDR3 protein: CASSPNGQLMNTEAFF
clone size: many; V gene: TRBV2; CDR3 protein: CASSATNEKLFF
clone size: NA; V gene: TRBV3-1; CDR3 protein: CASSCSIPGETQYF
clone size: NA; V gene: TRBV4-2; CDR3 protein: CASSPSPPGQSLSYTF
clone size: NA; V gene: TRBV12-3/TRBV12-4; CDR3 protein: CASSLESGGGLRETQYF
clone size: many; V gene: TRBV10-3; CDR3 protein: CAIRTGVNTGELFF
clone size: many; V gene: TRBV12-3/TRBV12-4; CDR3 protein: CASSPDRGNSPLHF